These T cell receptor beta chains were read from a single sample in a study of blood T cell repertoires in COVID-19. Sequencing was performed with immunoSEQ multiplex PCR; in TCRdb, only in-frame clones are kept and a portion is missing. The repertoire holds some 270,000 clones, roughly 91% seen once, with 1.5% to 2% in the top ten. Sequenced sample: PBMCs or T cells enriched from blood (not recorded which). These receptors were obtained from a woman in her fifties or sixties who had recovered from COVID-19. The CDR3 runs from the conserved cysteine through the conserved F or W.

j_gene | v_gene | CDR3aa
TRBJ2-7 | TRBV27 | CASSFSSPTEQYF
TRBJ1-3 | TRBV6-6 | CASSVGDIGNTIYF
TRBJ1-2 | TRBV12-3/TRBV12-4 | CASRGRERGYTF
TRBJ2-3 | TRBV5-5 | CASSLVPGTSGSWEGDTQYF
TRBJ1-3 | TRBV5-4 | CASSLAGSGNTIYF
TRBJ2-3 | TRBV2 | CATLADTQYF
TRBJ2-3 | TRBV10-3 | CAIRGLAGGPTDTQYF
TRBJ2-3 | TRBV5-1 | CASSLGTSGGITDTQYF
TRBJ1-6 | TRBV18 | CASSWEPYNSPLHF
TRBJ2-1 | TRBV30 | CAWSNLNEQFF
TRBJ1-4 | TRBV7-2 | CASSLGGPRVGEKLFF
TRBJ1-1 | TRBV11-2 | CASSLVGGEGGAFF
TRBJ1-2 | TRBV29-1 | CSVGPGTGDYGYTF
TRBJ1-2 | TRBV6-5 | CASSYGRASNHGYTF
TRBJ1-2 | TRBV19 | CASSETGGQLRDYGYTF
TRBJ2-7 | TRBV11-1 | CASSGGGSPNYEQYF
TRBJ1-1 | TRBV6-5 | CASRRYTEAFF
TRBJ1-2 | TRBV3-1/TRBV3-2 | CASSSWGLTSYGYTF
TRBJ1-2 | TRBV14 | CASSQVVAGGYGYTF
TRBJ2-1 | TRBV10-1 | CASSESLAGGPDEQFF